This section outlines one T cell receptor beta chain sequence together with its context. Its antigen is as yet unknown. V was shortened by 3 bases and J by 3 bases, with 11 bases between the two germline ends. Germline V gives CDR1 MGHRA, CDR2 YSYEKL. The CDR3 runs to 15 residues. Baseline, cycle 4 day 1, and cycle 7 day 1 were the blood sampling points. This sample is part of a study of OX40 agonist ivuxolimab in advanced cancers. Study details: Participants, 70% to 90% male, averaged roughly 59 years of age, ranging from roughly 23 to 80.

Sequencing was performed with immunoSEQ multiplex PCR; in TCRdb, only in-frame clones are kept and a portion is missing. The repertoire holds around 86,000 clones, with around 93% as singletons. Findings and limits, study-wide: Expanded peripheral T cell antigen specificity was not determined.

Sequenced material: CD4+ or CD8+ T cells sorted from blood, taken in a trial of the OX40 agonist ivuxolimab. This sequence originates from an adult with an advanced solid tumor such as melanoma, head and neck, liver or kidney cancer. This chain joins TRBV4-1 and TRBJ1-4; D not certain. CDR3 region: CASSHSAVANEKLFF. CDR3 DNA: TGCGCCAGCAGCCATTCTGCGGTGGCTAATGAAAAACTGTTTTTT.